Here is one T cell receptor beta chain with its context. Measured with immunoSEQ multiplex PCR; TCRdb has only the in-frame clones, and not every one. The table has under 20,000 clones, over 80% seen once. This sample was included in a study of blood T cell repertoires in COVID-19. The CDR3 is made up of 16 amino acids. The V end lost 0 bases, the J end lost 1 base, and 11 bases lay between the germline ends. The V gene's germline CDR1 is SGHNT and CDR2 YENEEA. Material: peripheral blood. This clonotype was sampled from a human donor in a cohort sampled during active COVID-19. This chain uses TRBV11-3 with TRBJ2-3; tentative D call: TRBD2 (7 bases). The CDR3 loop reads CASSLDMRGRTDTQYF. DNA of the CDR3: TGTGCCAGCAGCTTAGATATGCGGGGGCGCACAGATACGCAGTATTTT.